What follows are 23 T cell receptor beta chains derived from one specimen sequenced in a study of T cells after yellow fever vaccination. TCRdb re-called the 5' RACE reads through MiXCR, storing one row per CDR3 protein. Of hundreds of thousands of distinct CDR3 sequences detected, about 9.5% appear once; the ten largest clones hold approximately 18%. The starting material was PBMCs, obtained on the day of the first yellow fever vaccination. The source is a man aged 18 to 30 who received the YFV17D yellow fever vaccine.

The CDR3 is CSASQGQRETQYF. The CDR3 nucleotides are TGCAGTGCTAGCCAGGGTCAGCGGGAGACCCAGTACTTC. The V gene is TRBV20-1, the J gene TRBJ2-5; D may be TRBD1 or TRBD2 (5 bases each). Germline-derived CDR1 and CDR2 are DFQATT and SNEGSKA (reference sequence). This CDR3 spans 13 amino acids. The ends were cut back, 3 bases at V and 5 bases at J, with 13 bases in the middle.

This clonotype was detected a few times. The gene calls are TRBV20-1 and TRBJ2-6; TRBD1 is a possible D gene (6 bases). Per germline, CDR1 DFQATT and CDR2 SNEGSKA (reference sequence). V lost 5 bases and J 0 bases, leaving 14 bases between the germline ends. CDR3 size: 16 residues. The DNA of the CDR3 is TGCAGTGCTTTCACAGGGCTCGGCTCTGGGGCCAACGTCCTGACTTTC. Its protein is CSAFTGLGSGANVLTF.

This clonotype was seen many times. The chain uses TRBV4-1 and TRBJ1-4; D unclear. The CDR3 is made up of 15 amino acids. The V gene lost 9 bases and the J gene lost 7 bases, with 21 bases spanning the gap. Looked up from germline, CDR1 is MGHRA and CDR2 is YSYEKL. The CDR3 loop reads CASKTQGGSLEKLFF. In DNA, the CDR3 is TGCGCCAGTAAAACCCAAGGCGGTTCTCTTGAAAAACTGTTTTTT.

This rearrangement joins TRBV6-1 to TRBJ1-1; D not certain. Per the germline V gene, CDR1 is MNHNS and CDR2 is SASEGT. The V and J ends lost 4 bases and 1 base respectively, with 10 bases between them. CDR3 length: 14 amino acids. DNA of the CDR3: TGTGCCAGCAGTGCTTCTTGGGGGAACACTGAAGCTTTCTTT. It is translated as CASSASWGNTEAFF.

This clonotype was counted ten times or more. The chain links TRBV7-2 to TRBJ2-3; unclear D gene. The V and J ends lost 6 bases and 4 bases respectively, with 8 bases between them. This CDR3 is built from 12 residues. Germline V CDR1 and CDR2: SGHTA, FQGNSA. The CDR3 spells CASSLSPDTQYF. In DNA, the CDR3 is TGTGCCAGCAGTTTGTCTCCAGATACGCAGTATTTT.

CDR3 nucleotide sequence: TGTGCCAGCAGCCGTCACGCCCTGAACACTGAAGCTTTCTTT. As protein: CASSRHALNTEAFF. This chain joins TRBV28 and TRBJ1-1; D unresolved. The V gene lost 6 bases and the J gene lost 0 bases, with 11 bases spanning the gap. Germline CDR1 MDHEN, CDR2 SYDVKM. The CDR3 is 14 amino acids.

The rearrangement links TRBV6-2 or TRBV6-3 to TRBJ2-5; D possibly corresponds to TRBD2 (6 bases). This CDR3 has 17 amino acids. Germline V gives CDR1 MNHEY, CDR2 SVGEGT. V was shortened by 2 bases and J by 5 bases, with 21 bases between the two germline ends. The CDR3 reads CASSYPLGSPYEETQYF. CDR3 bases: TGTGCCAGCAGTTACCCCCTCGGGAGTCCCTACGAGGAGACCCAGTACTTC.

The CDR3 DNA reads TGTGCCAGCAGCGTAGGGGGTCTAGCGACAGATACGCAGTATTTT. As protein: CASSVGGLATDTQYF. The rearrangement uses TRBV9 and TRBJ2-3, with D maybe TRBD2 (6 bases). The CDR3 loop spans 15 amino acids. Germline V lookup: CDR1 SGDLS, CDR2 YYNGEE. The ends were cut back, 0 bases at V and 3 bases at J, with 11 bases in the middle.

The chain uses TRBV4-1 and TRBJ1-1; 7 nucleotides match TRBD1. The V gene's germline CDR1 is MGHRA and CDR2 YSYEKL. This CDR3 is 16 amino acids long. J was trimmed by 3 bases and V by 4 bases; bases with no gene match: 11. In DNA, the CDR3 is TGCGCCAGCAGCCCGCTCTTATCAGACAGGGACACTGAAGCTTTCTTT. Its protein is CASSPLLSDRDTEAFF.

Ten or more counts support this clonotype. This chain connects TRBV5-5 to TRBJ1-2, with D tentatively TRBD1 (5 bases). Germline-derived CDR1 and CDR2 are SGHKS and YYEKEE (reference sequence). Trimming shortened V by 4 bases and J by 1 base, and 14 bases separated the two germline ends. The length of the CDR3 is 15 residues. The CDR3: CASSPVDTINYGYTF. The CDR3 region has the DNA TGTGCCAGCAGCCCCGTGGACACCATTAACTATGGCTACACCTTC.

This chain joins TRBV20-1 and TRBJ1-1; no clear D. The V gene's germline CDR1 is DFQATT and CDR2 SNEGSKA (reference sequence). The CDR3 spans 12 residues. Trimming took off 1 base at V and 2 bases at J, with 5 bases between the two ends. The CDR3 region is CSARGPNTEAFF. The CDR3 DNA follows: TGCAGTGCTAGAGGGCCCAACACTGAAGCTTTCTTT.

The V gene is TRBV12-3 or TRBV12-4, the J gene TRBJ1-4; D possibly corresponds to TRBD1 (5 bases). The CDR3 runs 13 residues. V was pared by 6 bases and J by 8 bases, with 13 bases between. For the CDR3, the DNA is TGTGCCAGCAGCAGGGCCGGGAAGGAAAAACTGTTTTTT. It translates to CASSRAGKEKLFF.

This clonotype was seen a few times. The J gene is TRBJ2-1, the V gene TRBV27; D unresolved. This CDR3 region has 13 residues. The V and J ends lost 2 bases and 8 bases respectively, with 10 bases between them. Germline CDR1 reads MNHEY; CDR2 reads SMNVEV (reference sequence). CDR3 sequence reads: CASSLGQNDEQFF. CDR3 DNA: TGTGCCAGCAGTTTAGGGCAAAACGATGAGCAGTTCTTC.

V gene TRBV18 combines with J gene TRBJ2-7; D ambiguous. The CDR3 covers 13 residues. From germline, CDR1 is KGHSH and CDR2 LQKENI. Trimming took off 0 bases at V and 5 bases at J, with 8 bases between the two ends. CDR3 region: CASSPPGINEQYV. CDR3 nucleotide sequence: TGTGCCAGCTCACCACCAGGAATCAACGAGCAGTACGTC.

The chain is built from TRBV20-1 and TRBJ1-4, with a possible D match to TRBD1 (5 bases). CDR3 length: 14 residues. V lost 0 bases, J lost 4 bases, and 9 bases lay in between. CDR1 is DFQATT, CDR2 SNEGSKA, per germline (reference sequence). The CDR3 loop reads CSARDLQVNEKLFF. The CDR3, as DNA: TGCAGTGCTAGAGATCTACAGGTTAATGAAAAACTGTTTTTT.

This clonotype was seen a few times. This chain links TRBV7-2 with TRBJ2-7, with TRBD2 matching 12 bases. V was pared by 4 bases and J by 7 bases, with 5 bases of the junction left unmatched. This CDR3 has 14 residues. The germline V gene has CDR1 SGHTA and CDR2 FQGNSA. The chain's CDR3 is CASSSSGGGLEQYF. CDR3 in DNA: TGTGCCAGCAGCTCTAGCGGGGGGGGCTTGGAGCAGTACTTC.

This clonotype was observed a few times. The J gene is TRBJ2-1, the V gene TRBV19, with 8 bases that match TRBD2. The CDR3 has 15 amino acids. V lost 9 bases, J lost 4 bases, and 11 bases stayed unmatched. Germline loops: CDR1 LNHDA, CDR2 SQIVND (reference sequence). Here the CDR3 reads CASRPGGGGYNEQFF. The CDR3 DNA reads as TGTGCCAGCCGCCCCGGGGGGGGGGGTTACAATGAGCAGTTCTTC.

The chain carries TRBV4-2 and TRBJ2-3; TRBD2 matches 11 bases. From germline, CDR1 is LGHNA and CDR2 YNFKEQ. There are 17 residues in the CDR3. V gave up 2 bases and J gave up 3 bases; unmatched junction bases: 7. In nucleotides, the CDR3 is TGTGCCAGCAGCCAATCCCTCCTAGCGGGGGGAACAGATACGCAGTATTTT. This codes for CASSQSLLAGGTDTQYF.

The CDR3 loop reads CASSLGRGRQEFSYNEQFF. CDR3 in DNA: TGCGCCAGCAGCCTCGGGAGGGGCAGGCAGGAGTTTAGTTACAATGAGCAGTTCTTC. The V gene is TRBV4-1, the J gene TRBJ2-1; TRBD2 agrees at 8 bases. This CDR3 has 19 residues. In germline, CDR1 is MGHRA, CDR2 YSYEKL. Germline trimming cut 4 bases from V and 4 bases from J; bases unmatched to any gene: 18.

The chain carries TRBV10-3 and TRBJ2-5, with D maybe TRBD1 (6 bases). V lost 6 bases to trimming and J lost 5 bases, with 22 bases between them. CDR3 size: 16 residues. The germline V gene has CDR1 ENHRY and CDR2 SYGVKD. For the CDR3, the DNA is TGTGCCATCAGCTCTTCGGCAGGGGTTGGAAGGGAGACCCAGTACTTC. Protein product: CAISSSAGVGRETQYF.

The chain joins TRBV6-5 to TRBJ1-5; weak D call: TRBD1 (5 bases). V lost 0 bases and J lost 6, with 9 bases in between. Germline V gene sequence: CDR1 MNHEY, CDR2 SVGAGI. This CDR3 contains 14 residues. CDR3 loop: CASSYSREGQPQHF. The CDR3 DNA is TGTGCCAGCAGTTACTCCAGGGAAGGTCAGCCCCAGCATTTT.

The genes are TRBV5-1 and TRBJ1-1, with D unclear. V was clipped by 0 bases and J by 1 base, with 7 bases between them. CDR3 length: 14 residues. The V gene's germline CDR1 is SGHRS and CDR2 YFSETQ. The DNA for the CDR3 is TGCGCCAGCAGCTTGGAAGGGTGGAACACTGAAGCTTTCTTT. It encodes CASSLEGWNTEAFF. Filled out from reference TRBV5-1 and TRBJ1-1, the complete variable domain reads KAGVTQTPRYLIKTRGQQVTLSCSPISGHRSVSWYQQTPGQGLQFLFEYFSETQRNKGNFPGRFSGRQFSNSRSEMNVSTLELGDSALYLCASSLEGWNTEAFFGQGTRLTVV.

This clonotype was recorded a few times. The chain uses TRBV12-3 or TRBV12-4 and TRBJ2-1; D possibly corresponds to TRBD2 (7 bases). V shed 6 bases and J shed 8 bases, with 26 bases lying between them. This CDR3 region has 17 residues. Written as DNA, the CDR3 is TGTGCCAGCAGCGCAACTGTCGCGGGGGCCCTACTATATGAGCAGTTCTTC. It codes for CASSATVAGALLYEQFF.